The entry that follows covers one T cell receptor beta chain sequence. Its antigen is still unknown. The sample originates from a study of T cell repertoires in cytomegalovirus infection. In the study overall: Alongside well-studied HLA-B-restricted CMV epitopes, recently identified HLA-C-restricted CMV epitopes were also used. Public TCR beta signatures indicated both CMV infection and matching HLA type. The study, taken as a whole, reports: Dominating the ex vivo response were HLA-C-restricted CMV-specific TCR beta clonotypes.

Via MiXCR, TCRdb re-called the reads, giving one row per CDR3 protein. The table has more than 40,000 distinct CDR3 sequences, about a fifth seen once; the top ten hold 70% to 90%. V was trimmed by 6 bases and J by 0 bases, leaving 13 bases between them. CDR1 is MNHNS, CDR2 SASEGT, per germline. The CDR3 length is 15 residues. The sequence derives from a human donor in good health (CMV status not recorded). Some clones in this sample may be carry-over from other donors' samples. Sequencing used CD8+ T cells from cultured PBMCs, obtained from culture after CMV antigen stimulation. The chain employs TRBV6-1 and TRBJ2-3; D ambiguous. The CDR3 DNA sequence: TGTGCCAGCAGACCCGAGGAAGTGAGCACAGATACGCAGTATTTT. Encoded protein: CASRPEEVSTDTQYF.